The text below deals with one T cell receptor (beta chain). TCRdb's table, derived via immunoSEQ multiplex PCR, lists solely in-frame clones and lacks some. Of 51,000 or so clones listed, 80% to 90% are singletons. The germline gives CDR1 MNHEY, CDR2 SMNVEV (reference sequence). Trimming took off 5 bases at V and 4 bases at J, with 20 bases between the two ends. The length of the CDR3 is 16 residues. This entry comes from a study of OX40 agonist ivuxolimab in advanced cancers. The chain uses TRBV27 and TRBJ1-2; tentatively, D is TRBD1 (5 bases). This clonotype was obtained from an adult with an advanced solid tumor such as melanoma, head and neck, liver or kidney cancer. Sequencing used CD4+ or CD8+ T cells sorted from blood, obtained in a trial of the OX40 agonist ivuxolimab. The CDR3 bases are TGTGCCAGCAGTCCCCAGGGCGCCGGGGACCCCTATGGCTACACCTTC. This translates into CASSPQGAGDPYGYTF.